This T cell receptor (beta chain) stems from a study of blood T cell repertoires in COVID-19. At the level of the study: Collection of acute and convalescent COVID-19 samples took place in the United States, Italy and Spain.

Germline assignment: CDR1 MGHRA and CDR2 YSYEKL. Deletions cut 4 bases from V and 13 bases from J, with 25 bases between. The CDR3 runs 15 residues. Clones were read by immunoSEQ multiplex PCR, and TCRdb kept only the in-frame ones, dropping some. In the table there are about 25,000 clones, 85% to 90% of which are singletons. The material sequenced was peripheral blood. The source of this sequence is a man in his 70s with active COVID-19. This rearrangement joins TRBV4-1 to TRBJ2-5; a possible D gene is TRBD1 (6 bases). DNA for the CDR3: TGCGCCAGCAGCCCTCAGGGGTTGGGGGTGAGACCCCCGTACTTC. It specifies CASSPQGLGVRPPYF.